Presented here are 21 T cell receptor beta chains from one specimen sequenced in a study of graft-versus-host responses after intestinal transplantation. Here immunoSEQ multiplex PCR was the method, and the copy in TCRdb shows in-frame clones only, minus some. Here the sample spans 84,000 or so clones, around 90% being singletons. No cognate antigen is known for these TCRs. The sequences come from unstimulated CD4+ T cells sorted from spleen or lymph node cells, collected before intestinal transplant. These TCRs come from a human donor who received an intestinal transplant.

The V and J genes are TRBV19 and TRBJ2-3, with a tentative D call TRBD1 (5 bases). The CDR3 runs 14 residues. V lost 3 bases and J 1 base, leaving 8 bases between the germline ends. Germline CDR1 reads LNHDA; CDR2 reads SQIVND (reference sequence). The CDR3 DNA is TGTGCCAGTAGTATGACACAGGGCACAGATACGCAGTATTTT. It specifies CASSMTQGTDTQYF.

The rearrangement uses TRBV6-5 and TRBJ2-5; the D is unclear. The better agreement between TRBJ2-7 and the DNA end casts doubt on the J call. This CDR3 is 13 amino acids long. Germline lookup yields CDR1 MNHEY and CDR2 SVGAGI. The CDR3 here is CASSYSRWHEQYF. The DNA for the CDR3 is TGTGCCAGCAGTTACTCGCGTTGGCACGAGCAGTACTTC.

The rearrangement links TRBV7-7 to TRBJ2-3; 9 bases map to TRBD2. The CDR3 spans 16 residues. Unmatched junction bases numbered 7, after V lost 5 bases and J lost 1 base. Germline CDR1 and CDR2: SSHAT and FNYEAQ (reference sequence). CDR3 protein: CASSPVAGEGTDTQYF. CDR3 nucleotides: TGTGCCAGCAGCCCCGTAGCGGGAGAAGGCACAGATACGCAGTATTTT.

This chain uses TRBV5-1 with TRBJ1-2; D remains unclear. Germline loops: CDR1 SGHRS, CDR2 YFSETQ. The CDR3 covers 12 residues. Trimming left V 1 base short and J 7 bases short, with 8 bases between. CDR3 coding DNA: TGCGCCAGCAGCTTGAGGGATTCTGGCTACACCTTC. Translated: CASSLRDSGYTF.

The genes are TRBV4-1 and TRBJ1-5, with D tentatively TRBD1 (5 bases). This CDR3 has 17 residues. Germline V gene lookup returns CDR1 MGHRA and CDR2 YSYEKL. Trimming removed 3 bases at V and 3 bases at J, with 18 bases between. The CDR3 DNA sequence: TGCGCCAGCAGCCACCACACCTTCGGGGCAGACAATCAGCCCCAGCATTTT. It encodes CASSHHTFGADNQPQHF.

The rearrangement uses TRBV28 and TRBJ2-5; D may match TRBD1 or TRBD2 (5 bases each). In germline, CDR1 is MDHEN, CDR2 SYDVKM. The germline V and J ends were trimmed by 4 bases and 5 bases, with 14 bases remaining between them. This CDR3 contains 14 residues. DNA for the CDR3: TGTGCCAGCAGTTGGGGGAGACCTCTGGAGACCCAGTACTTC. Protein: CASSWGRPLETQYF.

V gene TRBV2 combines with J gene TRBJ2-3; D is perhaps TRBD1 or TRBD2 (5 bases each). The CDR3 sequence is 12 residues long. Germline values: CDR1 SNHLY, CDR2 FYNNEI. Trimming took off 6 bases at V and 2 bases at J, with 6 bases between the two ends. The CDR3, as DNA: TGTGCCAGCAGCGGGGCCACAGATACGCAGTATTTT. This codes for CASSGATDTQYF.

The chain has TRBV28 and TRBJ2-2; no clear D gene. V was shortened by 10 bases and J by 4 bases, with 4 bases between the two germline ends. Per germline, CDR1 MDHEN and CDR2 SYDVKM. The CDR3 spans 10 residues. CDR3: CATSTGELFF. As DNA, the CDR3 is TGTGCCACATCCACCGGGGAGCTGTTTTTT.

V usage is TRBV5-4 and J usage is TRBJ2-7; 10 bases map to TRBD1. The CDR3 contains 15 residues. With 4 bases clipped from V and 2 bases from J, the junction kept 6 bases outside the gene matches. Per the germline V gene, CDR1 is SGHNT and CDR2 is YYREEE (reference sequence). CDR3 coding DNA: TGTGCCAGCAGCCTCCGGGACAGGGGCCCCTACGAGCAGTACTTC. It yields the protein CASSLRDRGPYEQYF. Variable domain in full (rest from reference TRBV5-4 and TRBJ2-7): ETGVTQSPTHLIKTRGQQVTLRCSSQSGHNTVSWYQQALGQGPQFIFQYYREEENGRGNFPPRFSGLQFPNYSSELNVNALELDDSALYLCASSLRDRGPYEQYFGPGTRLTVT.

This chain's CDR3 is CASSSITGSSYNEQFF. The DNA for the CDR3 is TGTGCCAGCAGCTCAATTACGGGTAGCTCCTACAATGAGCAGTTCTTC. The V gene is TRBV14, the J gene TRBJ2-1; D unresolved. CDR3 length: 16 amino acids. Deletions cut 5 bases from V and 0 bases from J, with 14 bases between. From germline, CDR1 is SGHDN and CDR2 FVKESK.

The genes are TRBV7-2 and TRBJ2-5; TRBD2 aligns across 12 bases. This CDR3 is 15 amino acids long. The V segment lost 5 bases and the J segment 5 bases; nucleotides outside the gene matches: 6. Germline assignment: CDR1 SGHTA and CDR2 FQGNSA. The CDR3 protein is CASSVTSGSYETQYF. For the CDR3, the DNA is TGTGCCAGCAGCGTGACTAGCGGGAGCTACGAGACCCAGTACTTC. Full variable domain (outside the CDR3, taken from reference TRBV7-2 and TRBJ2-5): GAGVSQSPSNKVTEKGKDVELRCDPISGHTALYWYRQSLGQGLEFLIYFQGNSAPDKSGLPSDRFSAERTGGSVSTLTIQRTQQEDSAVYLCASSVTSGSYETQYFGPGTRLLVL.

This CDR3 is CASKQTGTGSLRASSTDTQYF. DNA for the CDR3: TGCGCCAGCAAACAAACCGGGACAGGGAGTCTGAGAGCTTCGAGCACAGATACGCAGTATTTT. This chain joins TRBV5-1 and TRBJ2-3; TRBD1 matches at 9 bases. This CDR3 has 21 amino acids. Germline-derived CDR1 and CDR2 are SGHRS and YFSETQ. V trimming: 6 bases; J trimming: 0 bases; junction bases outside the gene matches: 23.

This chain joins TRBV5-1 and TRBJ2-1; TRBD2 matches 10 bases. The CDR3 spans 17 residues. The junction had 7 bases not matched to a gene; V was cut back by 0 bases and J by 4 bases. Per the germline V gene, CDR1 is SGHRS and CDR2 is YFSETQ. For the CDR3, the DNA is TGCGCCAGCAGCTTGGCCGTAACTAGCGGGATTTACAATGAGCAGTTCTTC. As protein: CASSLAVTSGIYNEQFF. The whole variable domain, filled in from reference TRBV5-1 and TRBJ2-1, reads KAGVTQTPRYLIKTRGQQVTLSCSPISGHRSVSWYQQTPGQGLQFLFEYFSETQRNKGNFPGRFSGRQFSNSRSEMNVSTLELGDSALYLCASSLAVTSGIYNEQFFGPGTRLTVL.

A few counts support this clone. The CDR3 loop is CASSLTGIATNEKLFF. The CDR3 nucleotides are TGTGCCAGCAGCTTGACAGGAATTGCAACTAATGAAAAACTGTTTTTT. The rearrangement uses TRBV5-6 and TRBJ1-4; the D gene is possibly TRBD1 (5 bases). CDR3 length: 16 amino acids. Trimming took 1 base from V and 0 from J, leaving 10 bases between them. The V gene's germline CDR1 is SGHDT and CDR2 YYEEEE.

This chain connects TRBV30 to TRBJ1-6; D perhaps matches TRBD1 (5 bases). Per the germline V gene, CDR1 is GTSNPN and CDR2 is SVGIG (reference sequence). V was clipped by 2 bases and J by 8 bases, with 13 bases between them. CDR3 length: 14 residues. DNA for the CDR3: TGTGCCTGGAGTTTGGCCCTAGGGGATTCACCCCTCCACTTT. Encoded protein: CAWSLALGDSPLHF.

In its sample, this clone was seen a few times. Distinct nucleotide sequences in the sample also encode this CDR3. This sequence joins TRBV5-1 and TRBJ2-5; 7 bases match TRBD2. Germline V CDR1 and CDR2: SGHRS, YFSETQ. V shed 0 bases and J 2 bases; nucleotides not matched to a gene: 1. The CDR3 sequence is 14 residues long. CDR3 region: CASSLVGGQETQYF. CDR3 coding DNA: TGCGCCAGCAGCTTGGTGGGGGGGCAAGAGACCCAGTACTTC.

The gene calls are TRBV10-3 and TRBJ2-1, with TRBD1 as a possible D gene (6 bases). CDR1 and CDR2 from the germline V gene are ENHRY and SYGVKD. V lost 10 bases to trimming and J lost 5 bases, with 9 bases between them. The CDR3 totals 11 residues. CDR3 nucleotides: TGTGCCACCCGGGACAACAATGAGCAGTTCTTC. Its protein is CATRDNNEQFF.

The rearrangement uses TRBV7-3 and TRBJ2-1; D is undetermined. With 0 bases removed from V and 8 bases from J, the gap between germline ends came to 14 bases. This CDR3 is built from 15 residues. Germline V CDR1 and CDR2: SGHTA, FQGTGA. CDR3 protein: CASSLTSLAADEQFF. The DNA of the CDR3 is TGTGCCAGCAGCTTAACCTCACTCGCAGCCGATGAGCAGTTCTTC.

The V call is TRBV25-1, the J call TRBJ2-7; 12 nucleotides align to TRBD2. CDR3 length equals 15 residues. CDR1 is MGHDK, CDR2 SYGVNS, per germline. V lost 8 bases to trimming and J lost 2 bases; unmatched junction nucleotides: 7. The DNA of the CDR3 is TGTGCCAGCGCGACTAGCGGGAGTATGGCCTACGAGCAGTACTTC. This encodes CASATSGSMAYEQYF.

The rearrangement joins TRBV27 to TRBJ2-7; the D gene is possibly TRBD1 (5 bases). V was trimmed by 2 bases and J by 2 bases, leaving 10 bases between them. The germline V gene encodes CDR1 MNHEY and CDR2 SMNVEV (reference sequence). The CDR3 sequence is 14 residues long. Here the CDR3 reads CASSLPGKAYEQYF. CDR3 nucleotide sequence: TGTGCCAGCAGTTTACCAGGGAAAGCCTACGAGCAGTACTTC.

The chain has TRBV5-6 and TRBJ1-2; tentative D call: TRBD1 (5 bases). The CDR3 sequence is 15 residues long. Germline-derived CDR1 and CDR2 are SGHDT and YYEEEE. Trimming shortened V by 1 base and J by 8 bases, and 18 bases separated the two germline ends. CDR3 in DNA: TGTGCCAGCAGCTTGTTTTCAGGGCAGGCAAGGGGCTACACCTTC. The encoded protein is CASSLFSGQARGYTF.